A single T cell receptor beta chain is shown here with its context. Its antigen is unknown. This entry is derived from a study of T cell clones after liver transplantation. Study as a whole: TCRbeta sequencing after a pre-transplant mixed lymphocyte reaction identified graft-donor-reactive clones, later tracked in post-transplant blood. HCV positivity affected three of eight recipients; the rest lacked autoimmune or viral indications. Study-wide findings and caveats: Compared with third party-reactive sequences, donor-reactive ones declined more, independent of withdrawal success. Graft donor-reactive T cells may have migrated into the graft rather than being deleted.

V gave up 1 base and J gave up 8 bases, with 14 bases separating them. Germline CDR1 and CDR2: MDHEN and SYDVKM. CDR3 size: 14 residues. Using immunoSEQ multiplex PCR, the repertoire was profiled, and TCRdb retains in-frame clones only, with some absent. The sample consists of roughly 72,000 clones, 80% to 85% of them appearing once. Sequences were derived from CD4+ T cells from blood, sampled less than 50 months after liver transplant. This TCR came from a human patient who received a liver transplant. The T cells may come from the graft donor. The rearrangement links TRBV28 to TRBJ1-2, with TRBD1 as a possible D gene (6 bases). The CDR3, as DNA: TGTGCCAGCAGTTTATCCAGGGGTAAGGTCGGCTACACCTTC. Its translation is CASSLSRGKVGYTF.